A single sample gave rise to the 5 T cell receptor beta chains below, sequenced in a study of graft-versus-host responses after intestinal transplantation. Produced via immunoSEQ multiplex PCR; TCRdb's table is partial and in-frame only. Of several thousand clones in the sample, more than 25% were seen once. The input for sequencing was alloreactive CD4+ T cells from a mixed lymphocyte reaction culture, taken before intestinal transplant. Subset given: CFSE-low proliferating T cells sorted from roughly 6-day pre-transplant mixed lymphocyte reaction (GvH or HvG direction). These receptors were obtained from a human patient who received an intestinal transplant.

In DNA, the CDR3 is TGTGCCAGCAGTGTGTTAATAGCTCAACAAAGTCGGGCCAACGTCCTGACTTTC. It encodes CASSVLIAQQSRANVLTF. The chain is built from TRBV21-1 and TRBJ2-6; TRBD2 is taken as the D call from the table, unchecked against the DNA. TRBV21-1 is an annotated pseudogene. The CDR3 length is 18 residues.

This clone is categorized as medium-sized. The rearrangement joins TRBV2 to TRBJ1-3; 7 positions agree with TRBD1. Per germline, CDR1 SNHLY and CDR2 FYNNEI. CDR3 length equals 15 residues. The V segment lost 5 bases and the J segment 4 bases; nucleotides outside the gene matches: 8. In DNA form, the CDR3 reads TGTGCCAGCAGTTACCACAGGGGTGCGGGAAACACCATATATTTT. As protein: CASSYHRGAGNTIYF.

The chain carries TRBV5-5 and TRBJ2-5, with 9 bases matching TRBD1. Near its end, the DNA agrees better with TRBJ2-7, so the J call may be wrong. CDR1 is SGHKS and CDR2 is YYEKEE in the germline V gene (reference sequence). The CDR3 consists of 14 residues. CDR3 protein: CASSLWGQGREQYF. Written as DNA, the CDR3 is TGTGCCAGCAGCTTGTGGGGACAGGGACGCGAGCAGTACTTC.

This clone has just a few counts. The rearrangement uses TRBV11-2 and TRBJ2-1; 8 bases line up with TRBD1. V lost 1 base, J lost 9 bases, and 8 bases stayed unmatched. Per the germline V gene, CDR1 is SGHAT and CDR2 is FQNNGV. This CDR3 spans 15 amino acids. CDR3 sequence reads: CASSLVPTGALEQFF. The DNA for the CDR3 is TGTGCCAGCAGCTTAGTCCCGACAGGGGCGCTTGAGCAGTTCTTC.

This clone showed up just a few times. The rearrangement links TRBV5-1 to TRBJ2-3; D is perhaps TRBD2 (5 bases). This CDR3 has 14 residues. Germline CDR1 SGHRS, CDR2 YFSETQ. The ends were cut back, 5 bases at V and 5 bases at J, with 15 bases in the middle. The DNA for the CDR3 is TGCGCCAGCAGGCGAACTAGTTTAGTAGATACGCAGTATTTT. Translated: CASRRTSLVDTQYF.